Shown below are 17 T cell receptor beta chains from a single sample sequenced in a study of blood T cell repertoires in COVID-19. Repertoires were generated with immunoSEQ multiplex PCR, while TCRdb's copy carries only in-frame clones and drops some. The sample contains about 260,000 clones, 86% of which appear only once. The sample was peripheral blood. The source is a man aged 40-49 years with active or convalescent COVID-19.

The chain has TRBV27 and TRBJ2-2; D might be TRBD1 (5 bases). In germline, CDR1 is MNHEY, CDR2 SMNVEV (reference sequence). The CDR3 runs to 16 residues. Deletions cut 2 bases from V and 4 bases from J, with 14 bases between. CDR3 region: CASSLGAQGLTGELFF. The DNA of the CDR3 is TGTGCCAGCAGTTTAGGAGCGCAGGGTCTCACCGGGGAGCTGTTTTTT.

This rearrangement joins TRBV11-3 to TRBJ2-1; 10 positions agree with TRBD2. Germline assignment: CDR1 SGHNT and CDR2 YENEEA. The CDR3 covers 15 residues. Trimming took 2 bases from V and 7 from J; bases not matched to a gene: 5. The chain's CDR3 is CASSLTAGGLNEQFF. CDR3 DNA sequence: TGTGCCAGCAGCTTAACAGCGGGGGGGCTTAATGAGCAGTTCTTC.

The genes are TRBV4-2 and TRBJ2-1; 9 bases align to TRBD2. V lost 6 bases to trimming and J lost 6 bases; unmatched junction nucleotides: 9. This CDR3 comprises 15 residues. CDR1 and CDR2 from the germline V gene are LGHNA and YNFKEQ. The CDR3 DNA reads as TGTGCCAGCAGGCTTGGGGCGGGAGGGCTCAATGAGCAGTTCTTC. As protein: CASRLGAGGLNEQFF.

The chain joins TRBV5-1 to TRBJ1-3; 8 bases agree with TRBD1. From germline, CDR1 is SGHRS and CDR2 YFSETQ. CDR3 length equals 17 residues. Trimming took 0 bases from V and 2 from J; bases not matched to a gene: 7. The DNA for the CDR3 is TGCGCCAGCAGCTTGGCCTCTGGGACAGGACCTGGAAACACCATATATTTT. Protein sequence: CASSLASGTGPGNTIYF.

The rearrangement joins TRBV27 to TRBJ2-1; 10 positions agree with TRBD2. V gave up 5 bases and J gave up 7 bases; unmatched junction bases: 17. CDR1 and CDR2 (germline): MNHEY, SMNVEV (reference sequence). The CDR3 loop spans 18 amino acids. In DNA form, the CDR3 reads TGTGCCAGCAGTATATACATAGAGCGGGAGGGCCCAGGGAATGAGCAGTTCTTC. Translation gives CASSIYIEREGPGNEQFF.

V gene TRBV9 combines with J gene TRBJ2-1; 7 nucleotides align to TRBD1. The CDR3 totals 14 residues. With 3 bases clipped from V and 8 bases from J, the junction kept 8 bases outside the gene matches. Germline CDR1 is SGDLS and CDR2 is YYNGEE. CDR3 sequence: CASSGAGTDDEQFF. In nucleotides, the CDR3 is TGTGCCAGCAGCGGGGCCGGGACAGATGATGAGCAGTTCTTC.

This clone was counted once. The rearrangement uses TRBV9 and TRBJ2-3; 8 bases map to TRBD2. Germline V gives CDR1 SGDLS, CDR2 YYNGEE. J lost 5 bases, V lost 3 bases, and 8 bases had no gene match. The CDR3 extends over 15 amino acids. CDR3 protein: CASSDSQRGIDTQYF. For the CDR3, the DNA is TGTGCCAGCAGCGACTCCCAGCGGGGGATAGATACGCAGTATTTT.

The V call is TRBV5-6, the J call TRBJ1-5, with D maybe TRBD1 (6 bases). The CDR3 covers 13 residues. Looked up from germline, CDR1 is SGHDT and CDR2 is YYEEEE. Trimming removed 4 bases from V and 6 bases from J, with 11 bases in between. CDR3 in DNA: TGTGCCAGCAGCGTACAGGGCTCTCAGCCCCAGCATTTT. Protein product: CASSVQGSQPQHF.

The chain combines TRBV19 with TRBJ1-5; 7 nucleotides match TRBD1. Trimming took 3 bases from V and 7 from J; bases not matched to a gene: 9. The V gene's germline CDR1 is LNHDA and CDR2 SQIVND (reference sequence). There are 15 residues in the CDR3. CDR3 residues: CASSMGDRAEQPQHF. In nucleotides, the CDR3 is TGTGCCAGTAGTATGGGCGACAGGGCTGAGCAGCCCCAGCATTTT.

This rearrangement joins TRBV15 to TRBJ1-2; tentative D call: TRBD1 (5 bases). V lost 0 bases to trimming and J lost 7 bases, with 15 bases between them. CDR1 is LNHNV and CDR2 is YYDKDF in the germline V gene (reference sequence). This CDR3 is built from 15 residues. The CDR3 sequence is CATSRELGPGRGYTF. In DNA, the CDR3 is TGTGCCACCAGCAGAGAATTGGGGCCAGGGCGTGGCTACACCTTC.

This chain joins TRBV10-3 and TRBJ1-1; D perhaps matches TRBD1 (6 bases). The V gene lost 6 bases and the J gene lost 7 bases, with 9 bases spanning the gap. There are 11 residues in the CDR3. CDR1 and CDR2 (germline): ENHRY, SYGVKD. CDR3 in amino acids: CAIRKDSEAFF. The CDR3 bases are TGTGCCATCAGGAAGGACAGTGAAGCTTTCTTT.

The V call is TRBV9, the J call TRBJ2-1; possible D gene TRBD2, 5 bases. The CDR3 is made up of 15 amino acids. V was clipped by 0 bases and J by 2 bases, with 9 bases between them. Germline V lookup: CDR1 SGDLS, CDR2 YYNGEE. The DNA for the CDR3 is TGTGCCAGCAGCGTAGGAGCGGACCCCTACAATGAGCAGTTCTTC. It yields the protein CASSVGADPYNEQFF.

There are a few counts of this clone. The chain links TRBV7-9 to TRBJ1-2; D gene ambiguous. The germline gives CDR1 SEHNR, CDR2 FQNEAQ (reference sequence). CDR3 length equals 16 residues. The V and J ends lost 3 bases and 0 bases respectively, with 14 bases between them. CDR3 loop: CASSFFISGANYGYTF. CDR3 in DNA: TGTGCCAGCAGCTTTTTTATCTCCGGAGCTAACTATGGCTACACCTTC.

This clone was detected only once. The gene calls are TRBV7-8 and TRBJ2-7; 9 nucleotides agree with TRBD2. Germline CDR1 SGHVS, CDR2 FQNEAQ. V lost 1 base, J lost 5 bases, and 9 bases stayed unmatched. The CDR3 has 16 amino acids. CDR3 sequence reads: CASSLVVAGVINEQYF. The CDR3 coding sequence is TGTGCCAGCAGCTTAGTCGTAGCGGGAGTGATCAACGAGCAGTACTTC.

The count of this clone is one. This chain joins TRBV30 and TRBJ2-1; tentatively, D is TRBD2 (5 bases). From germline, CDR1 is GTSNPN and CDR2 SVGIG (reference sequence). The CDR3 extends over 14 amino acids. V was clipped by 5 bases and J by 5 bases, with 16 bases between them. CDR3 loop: CAWHPDGNNNEQFF. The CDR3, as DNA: TGTGCCTGGCATCCAGACGGGAACAACAATGAGCAGTTCTTC.

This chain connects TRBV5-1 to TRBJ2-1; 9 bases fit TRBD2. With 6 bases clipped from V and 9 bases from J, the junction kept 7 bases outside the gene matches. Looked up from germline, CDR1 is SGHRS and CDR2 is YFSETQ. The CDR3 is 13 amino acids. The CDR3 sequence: CASNRGTSSEQFF. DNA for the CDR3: TGCGCCAGCAATAGGGGGACTAGCAGTGAGCAGTTCTTC.

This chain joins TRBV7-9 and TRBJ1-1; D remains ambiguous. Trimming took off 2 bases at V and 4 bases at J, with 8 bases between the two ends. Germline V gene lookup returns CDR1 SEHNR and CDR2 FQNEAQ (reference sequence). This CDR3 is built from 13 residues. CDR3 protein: CASSLREGTEAFF. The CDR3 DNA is TGTGCCAGCAGCTTACGGGAGGGCACTGAAGCTTTCTTT.